The 10 T cell receptor beta chains given below trace back to one sample, sequenced in a study of response to subunit inactivated influenza vaccine. TCRdb re-called the RT-PCR reads with MiXCR, one entry per CDR3 protein. The data hold some 570,000 distinct CDR3 sequences, with 11% observed a single time. The same data also contributed to another study, on T cells expressing NK-cell markers. This second study says: TCR beta cDNA was generated via 5'RACE template switching incorporating UMIs.

This specimen was PBMCs from blood, taken on the day of vaccination. The receptor set was obtained from a man aged 45-60 years who received an inactivated influenza vaccine.

V gene TRBV5-1 combines with J gene TRBJ2-5, with 7 positions matching TRBD2. This CDR3 is built from 16 residues. Trimming removed 1 base from V and 2 bases from J; junction bases left unmatched: 8. The germline CDR1 and CDR2 sequences are SGHRS and YFSETQ. The CDR3 nucleotides read TGCGCCAGCAGCTTGAACCCGGGGGGATCTCAAGAGACCCAGTACTTC. Translating it yields CASSLNPGGSQETQYF.

This clonotype showed up many times. The chain carries TRBV5-1 and TRBJ1-2; D gene unclear. The CDR3 extends over 15 amino acids. Germline V lookup: CDR1 SGHRS, CDR2 YFSETQ. V was trimmed by 2 bases and J by 0 bases, leaving 11 bases between them. In nucleotides, the CDR3 is TGCGCCAGCAGCTTACAGTCGGATTCTAACTATGGCTACACCTTC. Translation gives CASSLQSDSNYGYTF.

This chain joins TRBV7-6 and TRBJ2-2, with no clear D. The CDR3 length is 15 residues. The V end was cut by 5 bases, the J end by 1 base, with 11 bases between. Germline V gene sequence: CDR1 SGHVS, CDR2 FNYEAQ. The CDR3 is CASSPSTGNTGELFF. CDR3 bases: TGTGCCAGCAGCCCCAGTACCGGGAACACCGGGGAGCTGTTTTTT.

A few counts support this clonotype. The V call is TRBV29-1, the J call TRBJ1-1; D uncertain. The CDR3 has 12 residues. The germline CDR1 and CDR2 sequences are SQVTM and ANQGSEA. V lost 3 bases to trimming and J lost 7 bases, with 12 bases between them. CDR3 in amino acids: CSVDTAPVEAFF. The CDR3 region has the DNA TGCAGCGTTGATACGGCGCCAGTTGAAGCTTTCTTT.

This clonotype was counted only a few times. In DNA form, the CDR3 reads TGTGCCAGCAGCCAACCCAAGGGTCGTCTAGCGGGAGCCCCCACAGATACGCAGTATTTT. It encodes CASSQPKGRLAGAPTDTQYF. This rearrangement joins TRBV11-2 to TRBJ2-3, with 10 positions matching TRBD2. The V and J ends lost 5 bases and 2 bases, in that order; junction bases with no gene match: 19. The CDR3 contains 20 residues. Germline CDR1 is SGHAT and CDR2 is FQNNGV. The full variable domain, its missing parts supplied by reference TRBV11-2 and TRBJ2-3, is EAGVAQSPRYKIIEKRQSVAFWCNPISGHATLYWYQQILGQGPKLLIQFQNNGVVDDSQLPKDRFSAERLKGVDSTLKIQPAKLEDSAVYLCASSQPKGRLAGAPTDTQYFGPGTRLTVL.

The chain has TRBV11-2 and TRBJ2-1, with 10 bases fitting TRBD2. Germline-derived CDR1 and CDR2 are SGHAT and FQNNGV. The ends lost 3 bases at V and 5 bases at J; junction bases unmatched: 1. This CDR3 spans 14 amino acids. CDR3: CASSFTSGDNEQFF. The CDR3 nucleotides read TGTGCCAGCAGCTTCACTAGCGGGGACAATGAGCAGTTCTTC.

In its sample, this clonotype was seen a few times. The chain combines TRBV7-8 with TRBJ2-7; D uncertain. The CDR3 covers 14 residues. The ends were cut back, 6 bases at V and 2 bases at J, with 14 bases in the middle. Germline loops: CDR1 SGHVS, CDR2 FQNEAQ. DNA for the CDR3: TGTGCCAGCAGTGGCGAGCAGGTCACCTACGAGCAGTACTTC. As protein: CASSGEQVTYEQYF.

The chain employs TRBV15 and TRBJ2-7; D perhaps matches TRBD1 (5 bases). V lost 1 base and J lost 4, with 11 bases in between. Per the germline V gene, CDR1 is LNHNV and CDR2 is YYDKDF (reference sequence). This CDR3 has 14 amino acids. The DNA of the CDR3 is TGTGCCACCAGCAGAGCAGGGAAGGGGTACGAGCAGTACTTC. Its translation is CATSRAGKGYEQYF.

This clonotype was counted many times. The J gene is TRBJ1-6, the V gene TRBV12-3 or TRBV12-4; 7 nucleotides align to TRBD1. The V and J ends lost 6 bases and 7 bases, in that order; junction bases with no gene match: 9. The CDR3 is made up of 15 amino acids. This CDR3 reads CASSPTGFANSPLHF. CDR3 nucleotides: TGTGCCAGCAGCCCGACAGGGTTTGCCAATTCACCCCTCCACTTT.

The chain is built from TRBV29-1 and TRBJ1-1; the D gene is possibly TRBD1 (5 bases). Trimming removed 7 bases from V and 0 bases from J, with 15 bases in between. Looked up from germline, CDR1 is SQVTM and CDR2 is ANQGSEA. The CDR3 has 14 amino acids. Here the CDR3 DNA reads TGCAGCGCCCTTGGGGGGGAAGTGAACACTGAAGCTTTCTTT. This codes for CSALGGEVNTEAFF.